This TCR beta chain came from a study of blood T cell repertoires in COVID-19. Data came from immunoSEQ multiplex PCR; TCRdb stores just in-frame clones and leaves some out. The data contain around 340,000 clones, over 85% of them singletons. Germline V gene lookup returns CDR1 LGHDT and CDR2 YNNKEL (reference sequence). Trimming at V came to 1 base and at J to 14 bases, leaving 7 bases not matched to a gene. The length of the CDR3 is 13 residues. The TCR originated in a woman aged 55-69 years with COVID-19, enrolled during active disease. The sequenced sample was peripheral blood. The genes are TRBV3-1 (or the pseudogene TRBV3-2) and TRBJ2-3; TRBD2 matches 9 bases. CDR3 loop: CASSQVGGGVTYF. The CDR3 bases are TGTGCCAGCAGCCAAGTAGGCGGGGGGGTCACGTATTTT.